The sequence of this T cell receptor (beta chain) was determined in a study of CD4 T cells in relation to SARS-CoV-2 and coronaviruses. Turning to the study itself: PBMCs were cultured with antigen for roughly 10 days before TCR beta sequencing.

Sequencing was performed with immunoSEQ multiplex PCR; in TCRdb, only in-frame clones are kept and a portion is missing. This table has roughly 20,000 clones, over 65% appearing once. Before the COVID-19 pandemic, during about 2011-2019, CD4+ T cells were taken from unexposed donors. Isolation of CD4+ T cells took place after about 10 days in culture. The CDR3 runs 14 residues. Losses at the gene ends were 7 bases for V and 11 bases for J; bases not matched to a gene: 13. Germline CDR1 and CDR2: LNHDA and SQIVND (reference sequence). As concerns this clone: Its antigen is still unknown.

The source of this sequence is a human donor in good health. The sample comprised CD4+ T cells from PBMCs, cultured in vitro. The chain combines TRBV19 with TRBJ1-2; TRBD1 aligns across 10 bases. CDR3 bases: TGTGCCAGTATGGAGACAGGGGGCCCCATTTCATACACCTTC. It codes for CASMETGGPISYTF.